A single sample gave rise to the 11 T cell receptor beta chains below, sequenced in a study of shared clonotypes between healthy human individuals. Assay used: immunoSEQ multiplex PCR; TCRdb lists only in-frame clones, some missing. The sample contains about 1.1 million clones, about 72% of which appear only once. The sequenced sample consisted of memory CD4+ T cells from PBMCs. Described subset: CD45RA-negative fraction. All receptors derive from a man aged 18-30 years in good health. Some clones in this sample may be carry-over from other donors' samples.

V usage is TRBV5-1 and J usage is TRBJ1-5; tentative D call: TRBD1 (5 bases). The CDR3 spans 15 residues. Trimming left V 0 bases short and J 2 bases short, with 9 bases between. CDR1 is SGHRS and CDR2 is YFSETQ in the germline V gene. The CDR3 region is CASSLDAGGNQPQHF. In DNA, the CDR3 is TGCGCCAGCAGCTTGGACGCGGGGGGCAATCAGCCCCAGCATTTT. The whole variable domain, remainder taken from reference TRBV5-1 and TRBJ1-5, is KAGVTQTPRYLIKTRGQQVTLSCSPISGHRSVSWYQQTPGQGLQFLFEYFSETQRNKGNFPGRFSGRQFSNSRSEMNVSTLELGDSALYLCASSLDAGGNQPQHFGDGTRLSIL.

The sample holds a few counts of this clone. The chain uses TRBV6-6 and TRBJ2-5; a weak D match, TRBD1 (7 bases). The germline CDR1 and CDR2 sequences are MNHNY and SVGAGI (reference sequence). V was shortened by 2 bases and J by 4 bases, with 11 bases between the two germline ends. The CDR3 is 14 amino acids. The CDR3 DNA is TGTGCCAGCAGTTACGGTCAGGGGGGAGAGACCCAGTACTTC. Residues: CASSYGQGGETQYF.

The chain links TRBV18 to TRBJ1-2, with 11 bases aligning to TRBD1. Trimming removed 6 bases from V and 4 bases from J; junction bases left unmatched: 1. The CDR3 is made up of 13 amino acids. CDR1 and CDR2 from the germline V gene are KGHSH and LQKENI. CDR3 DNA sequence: TGTGCCAGCTCGGGACAGGGGGGCTATGGCTACACCTTC. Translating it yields CASSGQGGYGYTF.

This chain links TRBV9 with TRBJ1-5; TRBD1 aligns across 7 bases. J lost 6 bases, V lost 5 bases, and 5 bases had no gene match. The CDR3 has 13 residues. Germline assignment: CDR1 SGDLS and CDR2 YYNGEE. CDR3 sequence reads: CASRETGAQPQHF. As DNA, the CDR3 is TGTGCCAGCAGAGAAACAGGGGCTCAGCCCCAGCATTTT.

The CDR3: CAWRAGAWGQPQHF. The CDR3, as DNA: TGTGCCTGGAGGGCCGGGGCCTGGGGTCAGCCCCAGCATTTT. The V and J genes are TRBV30 and TRBJ1-5; TRBD1 is a possible D gene (5 bases). This CDR3 has 14 amino acids. V lost 3 bases to trimming and J lost 6 bases, with 15 bases between them. Germline-derived CDR1 and CDR2 are GTSNPN and SVGIG (reference sequence).

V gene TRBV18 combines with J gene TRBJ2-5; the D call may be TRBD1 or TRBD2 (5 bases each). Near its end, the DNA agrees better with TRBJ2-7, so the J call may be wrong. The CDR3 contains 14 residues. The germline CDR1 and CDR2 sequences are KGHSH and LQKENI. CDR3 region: CASSPRGDSYEQYF. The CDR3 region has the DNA TGTGCCAGCTCACCACGAGGGGACTCCTACGAGCAGTACTTC.

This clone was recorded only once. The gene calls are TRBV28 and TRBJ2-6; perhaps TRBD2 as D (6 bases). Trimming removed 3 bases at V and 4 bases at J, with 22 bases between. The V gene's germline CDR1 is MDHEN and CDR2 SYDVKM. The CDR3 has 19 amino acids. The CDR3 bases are TGTGCCAGCAGTTTGGGCCCAGGGACTCCCCTTCTGGGGGCCAACGTCCTGACTTTC. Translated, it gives CASSLGPGTPLLGANVLTF. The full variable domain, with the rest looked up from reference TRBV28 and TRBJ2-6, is DVKVTQSSRYLVKRTGEKVFLECVQDMDHENMFWYRQDPGLGLRLIYFSYDVKMKEKGDIPEGYSVSREKKERFSLILESASTNQTSMYLCASSLGPGTPLLGANVLTFGAGSRLTVL.

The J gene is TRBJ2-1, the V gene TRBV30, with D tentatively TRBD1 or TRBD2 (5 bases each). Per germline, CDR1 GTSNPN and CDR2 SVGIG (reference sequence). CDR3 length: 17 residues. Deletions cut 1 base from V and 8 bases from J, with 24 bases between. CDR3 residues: CAWSEGLAGTSGDEQFF. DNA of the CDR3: TGTGCCTGGAGTGAGGGGCTAGCCGGCACCTCAGGCGATGAGCAGTTCTTC. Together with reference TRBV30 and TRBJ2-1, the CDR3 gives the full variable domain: SQTIHQWPATLVQPVGSPLSLECTVEGTSNPNLYWYRQAAGRGLQLLFYSVGIGQISSEVPQNLSASRPQDRQFILSSKKLLLSDSGFYLCAWSEGLAGTSGDEQFFGPGTRLTVL.

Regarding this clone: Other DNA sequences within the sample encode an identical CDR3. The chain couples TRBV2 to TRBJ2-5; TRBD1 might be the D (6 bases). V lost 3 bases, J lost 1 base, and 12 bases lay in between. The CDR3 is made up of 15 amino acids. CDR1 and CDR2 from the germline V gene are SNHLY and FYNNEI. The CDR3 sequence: CASSDRGQAQETQYF. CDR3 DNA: TGTGCCAGCAGTGACAGGGGCCAGGCCCAAGAGACCCAGTACTTC.

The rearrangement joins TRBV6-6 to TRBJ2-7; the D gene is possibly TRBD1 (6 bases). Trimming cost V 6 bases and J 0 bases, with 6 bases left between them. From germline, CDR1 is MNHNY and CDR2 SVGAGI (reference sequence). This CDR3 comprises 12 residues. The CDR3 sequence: CASRTGSYEQYF. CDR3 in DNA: TGTGCCAGCAGGACAGGCTCCTACGAGCAGTACTTC.

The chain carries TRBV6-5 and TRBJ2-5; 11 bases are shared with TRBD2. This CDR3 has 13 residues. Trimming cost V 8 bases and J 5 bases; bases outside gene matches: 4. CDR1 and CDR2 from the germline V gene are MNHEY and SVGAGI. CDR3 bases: TGTGCCAGCCCCCCTAGCGGGGGGGAGACCCAGTACTTC. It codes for CASPPSGGETQYF.